The 24 T cell receptor beta chains reported below all come from one sample, sequenced in a study of regulatory T cells in long-lasting Graves disease. Arm-PCR of CDR3 regions and iRepertoire HTBI primers were used to build TCR beta libraries. TCRdb ran MiXCR on the multiplex PCR reads and lists one entry per CDR3 protein. The data show 400,000 to 500,000 distinct CDR3 sequences, with less than 25% seen just once and about an eighth held by the top ten. Time point noted: persistent/refractory GD, antithyroid drugs over 5 years with positive TRAb. Researchers made the TCR library from RNA that was extracted from PBMCs. The specimen was peripheral blood mononuclear cells (PBMCs), collected when the disease was refractory, from a patient treated with antithyroid drugs. The receptors here all came from a female donor with Graves disease.

This clonotype was observed at least ten times. This chain links TRBV7-3 with TRBJ1-1, with TRBD1 matching over 9 bases. V lost 2 bases, J lost 7 bases, and 5 bases stayed unmatched. Germline V gene data show CDR1 as SGHTA and CDR2 as FQGTGA. This CDR3 contains 14 residues. The CDR3 DNA reads TGTGCCAGCAGCTTAGGGACAGGGAGGAGTGAAGCTTTCTTT. Translating gives CASSLGTGRSEAFF.

This clonotype was observed a handful of times. The rearrangement joins TRBV29-1 to TRBJ1-3; 7 nucleotides line up with TRBD1. V was clipped by 6 bases and J by 2 bases; unmatched bases: 7. The CDR3 is 14 residues long. Germline lookup yields CDR1 SQVTM and CDR2 ANQGSEA. The CDR3 coding sequence is TGCAGCGTACGACAGGGCGGTGCTGGAAACACCATATATTTT. Protein product: CSVRQGGAGNTIYF.

V gene TRBV20-1 combines with J gene TRBJ2-7; the D gene is possibly TRBD2 (5 bases). This CDR3 region has 15 residues. Trimming pared 2 bases from V and 2 bases from J, leaving 16 bases between. The germline V gene encodes CDR1 DFQATT and CDR2 SNEGSKA (reference sequence). The CDR3, as DNA: TGCAGTGCTAGAATCCCGTTGGACTCCACCTACGAGCAGTACTTC. It is translated as CSARIPLDSTYEQYF.

The chain is built from TRBV9 and TRBJ1-6; no definite D call. V dropped 0 bases and J dropped 6 bases, with 7 bases sitting between them. The length of the CDR3 is 14 residues. From germline, CDR1 is SGDLS and CDR2 YYNGEE. The CDR3 sequence is CASSVGNGNSPLHF. The CDR3 DNA sequence: TGTGCCAGCAGCGTAGGAAACGGTAATTCACCCCTCCACTTT.

The chain has TRBV28 and TRBJ1-1; possibly TRBD1 for D (6 bases). Trimming pared 5 bases from V and 0 bases from J, leaving 16 bases between. The CDR3 covers 16 residues. Germline V lookup: CDR1 MDHEN, CDR2 SYDVKM. The CDR3 sequence is CASSPRGGQLNTEAFF. The CDR3 region has the DNA TGTGCCAGCAGTCCAAGGGGGGGGCAGCTGAACACTGAAGCTTTCTTT.

Worth noting for this clonotype: Possible read error: a much larger clone is one base away. V and J are TRBV11-2 and TRBJ2-7; unclear D gene. Germline loops: CDR1 SGHAT, CDR2 FQNNGV. The CDR3 contains 15 residues. As DNA, the CDR3 is TGTGCCAGCACCACCGGGTTGATCAGCTCCTGCGAGCAGTACTTC. Protein sequence: CASTTGLISSCEQYF.

This clonotype showed up just a few times. V usage is TRBV6-2 or TRBV6-3 and J usage is TRBJ2-2; no firm D call. The CDR3 consists of 14 residues. Germline values: CDR1 MNHEY, CDR2 SVGEGT. V was trimmed by 10 bases and J by 6 bases, leaving 18 bases between them. CDR3 loop: CATWYETRAGELFF. The CDR3 nucleotides read TGTGCCACCTGGTATGAGACCCGGGCCGGGGAGCTGTTTTTT.

This clonotype was observed a handful of times. The genes are TRBV20-1 and TRBJ2-7; a weak D match, TRBD2 (6 bases). Trimming shortened V by 4 bases and J by 1 base, and 17 bases separated the two germline ends. The germline CDR1 and CDR2 sequences are DFQATT and SNEGSKA (reference sequence). The CDR3 consists of 15 residues. This chain's CDR3 is CSATQGGGISYEQYF. The CDR3 nucleotides are TGCAGTGCTACCCAGGGAGGCGGAATTTCCTACGAGCAGTACTTC.

This clonotype was counted at least ten times. The CDR3 DNA sequence: TGTGCCAGCAGCGGGCGGTTGAGGAACACTGAAGCTTTCTTT. It is translated as CASSGRLRNTEAFF. V gene TRBV28 combines with J gene TRBJ1-1; D is unresolved. Germline V CDR1 and CDR2: MDHEN, SYDVKM. The CDR3 spans 14 residues. V lost 6 bases to trimming and J lost 1 base, with 12 bases between them.

The chain uses TRBV28 and TRBJ1-5; the D gene is possibly TRBD1 (6 bases). Germline CDR1 MDHEN, CDR2 SYDVKM. There are 16 residues in the CDR3. Trimming removed 10 bases at V and 5 bases at J, with 24 bases between. CDR3 in DNA: TGTGCCACCAATGCGGACAGACGGAAGGGTTATCAGCCCCAGCATTTT. This translates into CATNADRRKGYQPQHF. Combining the CDR3 with reference TRBV28 and TRBJ1-5 gives the whole variable domain DVKVTQSSRYLVKRTGEKVFLECVQDMDHENMFWYRQDPGLGLRLIYFSYDVKMKEKGDIPEGYSVSREKKERFSLILESASTNQTSMYLCATNADRRKGYQPQHFGDGTRLSIL.

V and J are TRBV9 and TRBJ1-1; D unresolved. Germline V CDR1 and CDR2: SGDLS, YYNGEE. Between the trimmed V and J ends, which lost 4 bases and 0 bases, there was a span of 13 bases. The CDR3 consists of 15 residues. DNA of the CDR3: TGTGCCAGCAGCCCTATGATGAGGGTGAACACTGAAGCTTTCTTT. Translation gives CASSPMMRVNTEAFF. The complete variable domain, with remaining parts taken from reference TRBV9 and TRBJ1-1, reads DSGVTQTPKHLITATGQRVTLRCSPRSGDLSVYWYQQSLDQGLQFLIQYYNGEERAKGNILERFSAQQFPDLHSELNLSSLELGDSALYFCASSPMMRVNTEAFFGQGTRLTVV.

This clonotype was picked up a small number of times. V and J are TRBV27 and TRBJ2-2; no reliable D call. Between the trimmed V and J ends, which lost 5 bases and 6 bases, there was a span of 16 bases. The CDR3 contains 15 residues. Germline V lookup: CDR1 MNHEY, CDR2 SMNVEV (reference sequence). The CDR3 spells CASSGFTGPAGELFF. The CDR3 DNA reads TGTGCCAGCAGTGGGTTTACCGGACCGGCCGGGGAGCTGTTTTTT.

The rearrangement joins TRBV20-1 to TRBJ2-7; possible D gene TRBD1, 5 bases. Germline CDR1 DFQATT, CDR2 SNEGSKA (reference sequence). Trimming shortened V by 3 bases and J by 0 bases, and 9 bases separated the two germline ends. CDR3 length: 13 residues. CDR3 protein: CSARGRSSYEQYF. The DNA for the CDR3 is TGCAGTGCTAGGGGGCGGAGCTCCTACGAGCAGTACTTC.

The chain employs TRBV6-9 and TRBJ2-7, with D possibly being TRBD1 or TRBD2 (5 bases each). The V gene lost 0 bases and the J gene lost 3 bases, with 12 bases spanning the gap. Germline lookup yields CDR1 MNHGY and CDR2 SVAAGI. The CDR3 contains 15 residues. CDR3 residues: CASSYSGTAHYEQYF. The CDR3 DNA reads as TGTGCCAGCAGTTATTCCGGGACGGCGCACTACGAGCAGTACTTC.

This clonotype came up a few times. The genes are TRBV11-3 and TRBJ2-5, with D possibly being TRBD2 (5 bases). V gave up 3 bases and J gave up 5 bases, with 13 bases separating them. The CDR3 extends over 14 amino acids. From germline, CDR1 is SGHNT and CDR2 YENEEA. CDR3 sequence: CASSFQRSSETQYF. The CDR3 DNA is TGTGCCAGCAGCTTTCAGCGGTCTTCGGAGACCCAGTACTTC.

The table lists this clonotype with many counts. The chain recombines TRBV30 with TRBJ1-1; no clear D gene. Germline CDR1 reads GTSNPN; CDR2 reads SVGIG (reference sequence). Trimming shortened V by 1 base and J by 1 base, and 4 bases separated the two germline ends. The CDR3 sequence is 12 residues long. Written as DNA, the CDR3 is TGTGCCTGGAGTGCACGGAACACTGAAGCTTTCTTT. Protein sequence: CAWSARNTEAFF.

This clonotype was observed a few times. The chain couples TRBV15 to TRBJ2-5, with TRBD1 as a possible D gene (6 bases). The CDR3 has 16 amino acids. The germline CDR1 and CDR2 sequences are LNHNV and YYDKDF (reference sequence). V shed 1 base and J shed 3 bases, with 15 bases lying between them. CDR3 DNA sequence: TGTGCCACCAGCAGAGCCCCTGGCCAGGGGAAAGAGACCCAGTACTTC. Amino acid sequence: CATSRAPGQGKETQYF.

This clonotype was counted at least ten times. V gene TRBV20-1 combines with J gene TRBJ2-2; TRBD1 matches 8 bases. This CDR3 spans 14 amino acids. J gave up 1 base and V 5 bases, and 3 bases lay outside the gene matches. The germline V gene encodes CDR1 DFQATT and CDR2 SNEGSKA (reference sequence). Here the CDR3 reads CSARTGKNTGELFF. The CDR3 coding sequence is TGCAGTGCTCGGACAGGGAAGAACACCGGGGAGCTGTTTTTT.

This clonotype has a handful of counts. This chain connects TRBV28 to TRBJ2-5; 10 positions match TRBD2. V trimming: 10 bases; J trimming: 9 bases; junction bases outside the gene matches: 14. Germline CDR1 MDHEN, CDR2 SYDVKM. This CDR3 contains 14 residues. The CDR3 loop reads CATLGASGSVPQYF. The DNA of the CDR3 is TGTGCCACCCTTGGGGCTAGCGGGAGTGTGCCCCAGTACTTC.

Only a few counts were recorded for this clonotype. V gene TRBV10-3 combines with J gene TRBJ2-2; the D is unclear. V lost 0 bases and J lost 1, with 9 bases in between. There are 16 residues in the CDR3. Germline CDR1 ENHRY, CDR2 SYGVKD. The CDR3, as DNA: TGTGCCATCAGTGAGTCGTGGGGAAAGAACACCGGGGAGCTGTTTTTT. Translation gives CAISESWGKNTGELFF.

The chain links TRBV6-2 or TRBV6-3 to TRBJ2-7; tentative D call: TRBD2 (6 bases). Trimming removed 10 bases at V and 2 bases at J, with 21 bases between. CDR1 and CDR2 (germline): MNHEY, SVGEGT. The CDR3 is made up of 15 amino acids. CDR3 DNA: TGTGCCACCGTCCCGGGGGATACCTTTCCCTACGAGCAGTACTTC. This sequence encodes CATVPGDTFPYEQYF.

This clonotype came up many times. The DNA for the CDR3 is TGTGCCAGCACTGCAAATGGGTTGGGGCAAGAGACCCAGTACTTC. Amino acids: CASTANGLGQETQYF. The V and J genes are TRBV7-2 and TRBJ2-5; no reliable D call. This CDR3 contains 15 residues. Per the germline V gene, CDR1 is SGHTA and CDR2 is FQGNSA. V gave up 7 bases and J gave up 2 bases, with 17 bases separating them.

This clonotype was seen a few times. The chain recombines TRBV4-2 with TRBJ1-1; D gene uncertain. Germline V CDR1 and CDR2: LGHNA, YNFKEQ. The V end lost 0 bases, the J end lost 1 base, and 6 bases lay between the germline ends. The length of the CDR3 is 14 residues. CDR3 coding DNA: TGTGCCAGCAGCCAAGACAGATGGAACACTGAAGCTTTCTTT. Translated: CASSQDRWNTEAFF.

The chain uses TRBV19 and TRBJ1-1; tentative D call: TRBD1 (6 bases). The V end was cut by 10 bases, the J end by 1 base, with 10 bases between. CDR1 LNHDA and CDR2 SQIVND come from the germline V gene (reference sequence). The CDR3 length is 12 residues. CDR3 sequence reads: CATGTSNTEAFF. CDR3 in DNA: TGTGCCACCGGGACATCGAACACTGAAGCTTTCTTT.